The next 18 T cell receptor beta chains were all read from a single sample in a study of shared T cell receptors in the human thymus. Generated by immunoSEQ multiplex PCR, the TCRdb table keeps only in-frame clones and is missing some. The sample has about 540,000 clones; around 78% are singletons. A further study also used this sample, focusing on human thymus T cells.

The sample was thymocytes. These receptors originate from a boy younger than two with a congenital heart defect.

V gene TRBV28 combines with J gene TRBJ1-3, with 7 bases fitting TRBD1. CDR1 and CDR2 from the germline V gene are MDHEN and SYDVKM. The CDR3 sequence is 16 residues long. With V trimmed by 4 bases and J by 0 bases, 6 bases remained unmatched. CDR3 sequence reads: CASSSPQGRSGNTIYF. In nucleotides, the CDR3 is TGTGCCAGCAGTTCACCACAGGGGCGCTCTGGAAACACCATATATTTT.

This chain connects TRBV7-2 to TRBJ2-1; TRBD1 might be the D (5 bases). This CDR3 is built from 13 residues. V lost 7 bases and J lost 8, with 15 bases in between. Germline CDR1 and CDR2: SGHTA and FQGNSA. The CDR3 here is CASTRQPRDEQFF. CDR3 sequence (DNA): TGTGCCAGCACGAGACAGCCCAGGGATGAGCAGTTCTTC.

The chain recombines TRBV27 with TRBJ2-1; D ambiguous. The V end was cut by 7 bases, the J end by 7 bases, with 14 bases between. Per the germline V gene, CDR1 is MNHEY and CDR2 is SMNVEV (reference sequence). The CDR3 consists of 13 residues. The CDR3 DNA reads as TGTGCCAGCACCGACTCCGCGTGGAATGAGCAGTTCTTC. It is translated as CASTDSAWNEQFF.

The gene calls are TRBV6-4 and TRBJ1-5; the D is unclear. The CDR3 contains 13 residues. Germline assignment: CDR1 MRHNA and CDR2 SNTAGT. The V end was cut by 7 bases, the J end by 0 bases, with 7 bases between. CDR3 coding DNA: TGTGCCAGCAAGCGGGTTAGCAATCAGCCCCAGCATTTT. Amino acid sequence: CASKRVSNQPQHF.

J is TRBJ2-5 and V is TRBV28; 13 bases map to TRBD2. J lost 3 bases, V lost 5 bases, and 12 bases had no gene match. This CDR3 is 18 amino acids long. The germline V gene encodes CDR1 MDHEN and CDR2 SYDVKM. CDR3 in amino acids: CASSPPRTSGRRKETQYF. The DNA of the CDR3 is TGTGCCAGCAGTCCACCTCGGACTAGCGGGAGAAGGAAAGAGACCCAGTACTTC.

The chain recombines TRBV7-2 with TRBJ2-4; D possibly corresponds to TRBD1 (5 bases). This CDR3 region has 14 residues. Trimming cost V 10 bases and J 9 bases, with 22 bases left between them. CDR1 SGHTA and CDR2 FQGNSA come from the germline V gene. The CDR3 protein is CATLPPGPSAIQYF. The CDR3 bases are TGTGCCACCCTTCCCCCAGGGCCTTCGGCCATTCAGTACTTC.

This chain links TRBV13 with TRBJ2-1; 10 nucleotides match TRBD2. The junction had 3 bases not matched to a gene; V was cut back by 4 bases and J by 9 bases. CDR1 PRHDT and CDR2 FYEKMQ come from the germline V gene (reference sequence). This CDR3 is built from 13 residues. CDR3 nucleotides: TGTGCCAGCAGCTCGGGACTAGCGATTGAGCAGTTCTTC. Its translation is CASSSGLAIEQFF.

V usage is TRBV30 and J usage is TRBJ1-2; D gene unclear. This CDR3 comprises 12 residues. Trimming pared 3 bases from V and 4 bases from J, leaving 9 bases between. Germline lookup yields CDR1 GTSNPN and CDR2 SVGIG (reference sequence). The CDR3 sequence is CAWSTGSYGYTF. In DNA, the CDR3 is TGTGCCTGGAGCACCGGGAGCTATGGCTACACCTTC.

This clone was recorded a few times. The rearrangement links TRBV18 to TRBJ2-2; D possibly corresponds to TRBD1 (6 bases). Germline CDR1 and CDR2: KGHSH and LQKENI. The CDR3 runs to 19 residues. Trimming shortened V by 0 bases and J by 3 bases, and 20 bases separated the two germline ends. The CDR3, as DNA: TGTGCCAGCTCACCACCGCTGGGGGCAGGGGCCACTGACACCGGGGAGCTGTTTTTT. This translates into CASSPPLGAGATDTGELFF.

This chain connects TRBV2 to TRBJ2-5; TRBD2 agrees at 8 bases. This CDR3 region has 14 residues. V lost 4 bases, J lost 2 bases, and 3 bases stayed unmatched. Per germline, CDR1 SNHLY and CDR2 FYNNEI. The CDR3 protein is CASSVREGQETQYF. CDR3 bases: TGTGCCAGCAGTGTACGGGAGGGTCAAGAGACCCAGTACTTC.

A few counts support this clone. Here the CDR3 reads CASSLDNWNEKLFF. Here the CDR3 DNA reads TGTGCCAGCAGTCTCGACAATTGGAATGAAAAACTGTTTTTT. This rearrangement joins TRBV28 to TRBJ1-4, with unresolved D. Germline CDR1 MDHEN, CDR2 SYDVKM. CDR3 length: 14 amino acids. V was pared by 5 bases and J by 5 bases, with 12 bases between.

The chain carries TRBV7-8 and TRBJ1-5; tentative D call: TRBD1 (5 bases). The CDR3 length is 14 residues. V was cut by 2 bases and J by 7 bases, with 12 bases left in between. Germline V lookup: CDR1 SGHVS, CDR2 FQNEAQ. For the CDR3, the DNA is TGTGCCAGCAGCTTACGGCGGGGCGAACAGCCCCAGCATTTT. Translation: CASSLRRGEQPQHF.

This chain joins TRBV5-4 and TRBJ2-3; the match to TRBD2 covers 7 bases. Trimming took 0 bases from V and 3 from J; bases not matched to a gene: 7. This CDR3 is 16 amino acids long. CDR1 SGHNT and CDR2 YYREEE come from the germline V gene (reference sequence). As DNA, the CDR3 is TGTGCCAGCAGCTTGGCTCCGGTTAGCGGGACAGATACGCAGTATTTT. This codes for CASSLAPVSGTDTQYF.

This clone was recorded only once. This chain links TRBV28 with TRBJ2-1, with 11 bases that match TRBD2. The germline CDR1 and CDR2 sequences are MDHEN and SYDVKM. The CDR3 length is 19 residues. Trimming removed 5 bases from V and 0 bases from J; junction bases left unmatched: 12. The CDR3 protein is CASSLTSGRFRSSYNEQFF. DNA for the CDR3: TGTGCCAGCAGTCTAACTAGCGGGAGATTCCGTAGCTCCTACAATGAGCAGTTCTTC.

The chain couples TRBV27 to TRBJ2-4, with 7 bases lining up with TRBD1. CDR1 is MNHEY, CDR2 SMNVEV, per germline (reference sequence). CDR3 length: 16 residues. J was trimmed by 6 bases and V by 2 bases; bases with no gene match: 10. In nucleotides, the CDR3 is TGTGCCAGCAGTTTACAAGGGGGCGGGTTAAGAAACATTCAGTACTTC. Residues: CASSLQGGGLRNIQYF.

The chain is built from TRBV28 and TRBJ2-7; TRBD1 agrees at 7 bases. The CDR3 runs to 14 residues. Germline assignment: CDR1 MDHEN and CDR2 SYDVKM. Trimming removed 5 bases from V and 6 bases from J; junction bases left unmatched: 10. Here the CDR3 reads CASSPRQGWGEQYF. The CDR3, as DNA: TGTGCCAGCAGTCCGCGACAGGGTTGGGGCGAGCAGTACTTC.

This clone occurred once. The chain has TRBV7-2 and TRBJ2-7; TRBD1 is a possible D gene (5 bases). This CDR3 has 15 residues. Trimming cost V 1 base and J 3 bases, with 13 bases left between them. The germline gives CDR1 SGHTA, CDR2 FQGNSA. For the CDR3, the DNA is TGTGCCAGCAGCTTAGAACGGACAATAAACTACGAGCAGTACTTC. It yields the protein CASSLERTINYEQYF.

The V and J genes are TRBV10-2 and TRBJ2-7, with D unclear. This CDR3 contains 12 residues. The V end lost 3 bases, the J end lost 2 bases, and 5 bases lay between the germline ends. The V gene's germline CDR1 is WSHSY and CDR2 SAAADI. CDR3 sequence: CASSDFTYEQYF. The CDR3 DNA follows: TGCGCCAGCAGTGATTTTACCTACGAGCAGTACTTC.